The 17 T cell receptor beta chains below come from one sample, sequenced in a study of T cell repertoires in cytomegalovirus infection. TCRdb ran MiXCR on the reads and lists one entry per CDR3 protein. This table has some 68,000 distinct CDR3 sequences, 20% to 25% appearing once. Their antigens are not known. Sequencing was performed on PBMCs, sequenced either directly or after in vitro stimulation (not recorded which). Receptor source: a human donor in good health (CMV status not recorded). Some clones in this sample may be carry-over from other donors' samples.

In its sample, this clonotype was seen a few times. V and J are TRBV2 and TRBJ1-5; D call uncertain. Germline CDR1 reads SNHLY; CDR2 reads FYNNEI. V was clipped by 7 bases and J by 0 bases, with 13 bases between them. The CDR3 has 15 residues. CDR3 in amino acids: CASMSGGYSNQPQHF. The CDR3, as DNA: TGTGCCAGCATGTCTGGAGGGTATAGCAATCAGCCCCAGCATTTT.

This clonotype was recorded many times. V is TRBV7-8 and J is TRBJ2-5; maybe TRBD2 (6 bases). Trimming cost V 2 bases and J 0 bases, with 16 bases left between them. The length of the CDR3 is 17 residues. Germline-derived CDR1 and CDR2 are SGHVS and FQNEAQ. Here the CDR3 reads CASSLNFERRDQETQYF. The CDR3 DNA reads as TGTGCCAGCAGCTTAAACTTTGAGCGGAGGGACCAAGAGACCCAGTACTTC. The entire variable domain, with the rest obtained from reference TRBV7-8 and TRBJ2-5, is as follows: GAGVSQSPRYKVAKRGQDVALRCDPISGHVSLFWYQQALGQGPEFLTYFQNEAQLDKSGLPSDRFFAERPEGSVSTLKIQRTQQEDSAVYLCASSLNFERRDQETQYFGPGTRLLVL.

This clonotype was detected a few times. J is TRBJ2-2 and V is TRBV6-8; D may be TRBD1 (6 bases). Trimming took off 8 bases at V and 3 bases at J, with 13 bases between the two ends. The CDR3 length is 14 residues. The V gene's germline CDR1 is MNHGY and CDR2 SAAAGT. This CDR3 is CASGGDRYTGELFF. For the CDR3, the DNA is TGTGCCAGCGGGGGAGACAGGTACACCGGGGAGCTGTTTTTT.

CDR3 protein: CASSVDPTGGQPQHF. The CDR3 bases are TGTGCCAGCAGCGTCGACCCAACAGGGGGACAGCCCCAGCATTTT. The chain links TRBV9 to TRBJ1-5; 8 nucleotides agree with TRBD1. Trimming removed 2 bases from V and 7 bases from J; junction bases left unmatched: 8. The CDR3 is made up of 15 amino acids. Germline V gene data show CDR1 as SGDLS and CDR2 as YYNGEE.

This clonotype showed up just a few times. The CDR3 reads CSAREGRGLMFEKLFF. The DNA of the CDR3 is TGCAGTGCTAGAGAGGGCAGGGGGCTTATGTTTGAAAAACTGTTTTTT. V usage is TRBV20-1 and J usage is TRBJ1-4; 8 bases match TRBD1. The germline V gene encodes CDR1 DFQATT and CDR2 SNEGSKA (reference sequence). Trimming took 0 bases from V and 7 from J; bases not matched to a gene: 10. CDR3 size: 16 residues.

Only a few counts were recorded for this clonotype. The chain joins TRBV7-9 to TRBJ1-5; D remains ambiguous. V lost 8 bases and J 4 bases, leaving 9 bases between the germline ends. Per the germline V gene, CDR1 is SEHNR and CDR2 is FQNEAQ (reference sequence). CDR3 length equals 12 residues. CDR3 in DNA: TGTGCCAGCGGCCTGGGAAATCAGCCCCAGCATTTT. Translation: CASGLGNQPQHF.

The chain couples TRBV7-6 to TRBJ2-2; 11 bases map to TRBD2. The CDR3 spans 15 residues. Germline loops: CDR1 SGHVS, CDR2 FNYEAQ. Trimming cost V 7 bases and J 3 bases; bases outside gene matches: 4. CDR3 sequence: CASTLAGGYTGELFF. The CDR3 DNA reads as TGTGCCAGCACCCTAGCGGGGGGTTACACCGGGGAGCTGTTTTTT. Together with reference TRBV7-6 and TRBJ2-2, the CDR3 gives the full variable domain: GAGVSQSPRYKVTKRGQDVALRCDPISGHVSLYWYRQALGQGPEFLTYFNYEAQQDKSGLPNDRFSAERPEGSISTLTIQRTEQRDSAMYRCASTLAGGYTGELFFGEGSRLTVL.

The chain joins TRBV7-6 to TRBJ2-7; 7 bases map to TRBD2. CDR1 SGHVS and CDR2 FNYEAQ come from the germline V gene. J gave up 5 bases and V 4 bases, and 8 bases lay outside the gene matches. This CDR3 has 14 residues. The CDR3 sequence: CASSSRTSLHEQYF. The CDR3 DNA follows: TGTGCCAGCAGCTCCCGGACTAGTCTCCACGAGCAGTACTTC.

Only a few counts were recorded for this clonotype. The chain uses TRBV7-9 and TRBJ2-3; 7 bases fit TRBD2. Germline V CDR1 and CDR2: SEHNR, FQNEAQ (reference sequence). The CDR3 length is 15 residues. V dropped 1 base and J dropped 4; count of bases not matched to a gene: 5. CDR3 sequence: CASSLEAGIADTQYF. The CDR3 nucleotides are TGTGCCAGCAGCTTAGAAGCGGGAATCGCAGATACGCAGTATTTT.

This CDR3 reads CASSLDPGGTGGYTF. The CDR3 nucleotides read TGTGCCAGCAGCTTAGATCCTGGGGGTACGGGTGGCTACACCTTC. This sequence joins TRBV11-2 and TRBJ1-2, with D tentatively TRBD1 (5 bases). The germline V gene has CDR1 SGHAT and CDR2 FQNNGV. The germline V and J ends were trimmed by 0 bases and 7 bases, with 15 bases remaining between them. The CDR3 consists of 15 residues.

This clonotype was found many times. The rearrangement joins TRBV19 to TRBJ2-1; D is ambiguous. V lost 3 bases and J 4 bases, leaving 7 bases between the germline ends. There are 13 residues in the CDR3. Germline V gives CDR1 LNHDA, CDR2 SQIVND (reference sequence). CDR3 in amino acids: CASSILGYNEQFF. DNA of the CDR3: TGTGCCAGTAGTATTCTCGGGTACAATGAGCAGTTCTTC.

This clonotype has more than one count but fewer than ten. The DNA for the CDR3 is TGCAGTAAATCGGCGGGAGGGTCTTACGAGCAGTACTTC. Translation: CSKSAGGSYEQYF. This rearrangement joins TRBV20-1 to TRBJ2-7; TRBD2 agrees at 9 bases. The CDR3 consists of 13 residues. Germline V gives CDR1 DFQATT, CDR2 SNEGSKA (reference sequence). Germline trimming cut 8 bases from V and 4 bases from J; bases unmatched to any gene: 9.

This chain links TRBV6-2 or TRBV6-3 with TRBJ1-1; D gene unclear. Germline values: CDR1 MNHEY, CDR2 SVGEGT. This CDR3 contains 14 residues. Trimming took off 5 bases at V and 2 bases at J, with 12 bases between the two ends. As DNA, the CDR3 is TGTGCCAGCAGTGAAGGGCCTCTCAACACTGAAGCTTTCTTT. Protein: CASSEGPLNTEAFF.

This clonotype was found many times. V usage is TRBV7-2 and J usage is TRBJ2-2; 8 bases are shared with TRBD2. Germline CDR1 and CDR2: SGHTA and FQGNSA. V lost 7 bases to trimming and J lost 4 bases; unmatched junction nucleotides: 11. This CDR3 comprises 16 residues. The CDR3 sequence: CASTRIIGTSTGELFF. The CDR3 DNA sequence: TGTGCCAGCACCAGGATCATCGGGACTAGCACCGGGGAGCTGTTTTTT.

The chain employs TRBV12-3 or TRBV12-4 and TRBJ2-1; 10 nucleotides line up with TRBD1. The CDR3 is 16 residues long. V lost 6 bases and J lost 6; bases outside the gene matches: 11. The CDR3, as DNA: TGTGCCAGCAGGCTGACCGGGACAGGGGATGGCAATGAGCAGTTCTTC. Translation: CASRLTGTGDGNEQFF.

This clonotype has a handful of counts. This chain's CDR3 is CATSLWTSRNPYV. The CDR3, as DNA: TGTGCCACCAGTTTGTGGACTAGCAGAAATCCGTACGTC. The chain couples TRBV24-1 to TRBJ2-7, with 8 bases lining up with TRBD2. CDR1 and CDR2 from the germline V gene are KGHDR and SFDVKD. This CDR3 region has 13 residues. The trim removed 6 bases at V and 12 bases at J, leaving 12 bases unmatched.

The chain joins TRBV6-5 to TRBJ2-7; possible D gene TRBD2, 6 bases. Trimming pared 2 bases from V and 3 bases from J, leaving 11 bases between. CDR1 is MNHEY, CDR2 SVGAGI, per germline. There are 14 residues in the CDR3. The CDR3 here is CASSYGSGLYEQYF. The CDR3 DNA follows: TGTGCCAGCAGTTACGGGTCGGGACTCTACGAGCAGTACTTC.